The T cell receptor (beta chain) described here comes from a study of blood T cell repertoires in COVID-19. Across the whole study: The United States, Italy and Spain supplied acute and convalescent COVID-19 samples. Nucleic acid was either cDNA or gDNA, and it came from T cells, B-cell-depleted T cells, or PBMCs.

The V end was cut by 4 bases, the J end by 2 bases, with 15 bases between. This CDR3 comprises 17 residues. Germline lookup yields CDR1 MNHNS and CDR2 SASEGT. Profiled with immunoSEQ multiplex PCR; TCRdb holds only in-frame clones, not every one. The table shows about 260,000 clones, with 70% to 90% occurring only once. The chain is built from TRBV6-1 and TRBJ2-6; TRBD2 might be the D (5 bases). The receptor was derived from a man aged 55 to 70 who had recovered from COVID-19. The sequencing sample was made of peripheral blood. CDR3 sequence (DNA): TGTGCCAGCAGTGTTCAAACGGGGTTTACTGGGGCCAACGTCCTGACTTTC. This sequence encodes CASSVQTGFTGANVLTF.